The 9 T cell receptor beta chains below come from one sample, sequenced in a study of shared clonotypes between healthy human individuals. Here immunoSEQ multiplex PCR was the method, and the copy in TCRdb shows in-frame clones only, minus some. The sample comprises hundreds of thousands of clones, 72% of which are singletons, and roughly 1.8% rests with the top ten. The sequencing sample was made of memory CD4+ T cells sorted from blood. Subset here: CD45RA-negative fraction. The source is a woman aged 25 to 39 in good health.

The chain carries TRBV7-2 and TRBJ1-2, with 10 bases lining up with TRBD1. Germline-derived CDR1 and CDR2 are SGHTA and FQGNSA. The CDR3 consists of 15 residues. Trimming removed 5 bases from V and 6 bases from J; junction bases left unmatched: 9. In nucleotides, the CDR3 is TGTGCCAGCAGCACACGACAGGGGGCGACGGATGGCTACACCTTC. Translation: CASSTRQGATDGYTF.

The rearrangement links TRBV2 to TRBJ1-2; TRBD1 agrees at 8 bases. Germline V lookup: CDR1 SNHLY, CDR2 FYNNEI. The length of the CDR3 is 14 residues. V was pared by 3 bases and J by 3 bases, with 3 bases of the junction left unmatched. The CDR3: CASSEDRVDYGYTF. CDR3 nucleotide sequence: TGTGCCAGCAGTGAGGACAGGGTTGACTATGGCTACACCTTC.

On this clone: This sample includes further DNA sequences coding for the same CDR3. The chain carries TRBV18 and TRBJ1-2, with TRBD1 as a possible D gene (6 bases). Looked up from germline, CDR1 is KGHSH and CDR2 is LQKENI. V was clipped by 3 bases and J by 4 bases, with 12 bases between them. The CDR3 consists of 14 residues. The CDR3 here is CASSPRQESYGYTF. Written as DNA, the CDR3 is TGTGCCAGCTCACCGCGACAGGAGAGCTATGGCTACACCTTC.

The chain combines TRBV4-1 with TRBJ2-5, with 13 bases aligning to TRBD2. Looked up from germline, CDR1 is MGHRA and CDR2 is YSYEKL. Germline trimming cut 0 bases from V and 7 bases from J; bases unmatched to any gene: 8. The CDR3 is 17 residues long. The CDR3 is CASSQEPGLAGEGTQYF. Written as DNA, the CDR3 is TGCGCCAGCAGCCAAGAACCCGGACTAGCGGGAGAAGGGACCCAGTACTTC.

Only a few counts were recorded for this clone. The chain couples TRBV28 to TRBJ2-1; either TRBD1 or TRBD2 may supply D (6 bases each). CDR3 length: 15 amino acids. Germline V gene lookup returns CDR1 MDHEN and CDR2 SYDVKM. Trimming took 7 bases from V and 7 from J, leaving 20 bases between them. CDR3 nucleotide sequence: TGTGCCAGCAACCCCCCCCGGGGGCGTAAAAATGAGCAGTTCTTC. Protein: CASNPPRGRKNEQFF.

The chain has TRBV5-1 and TRBJ2-6; unclear D gene. Germline V CDR1 and CDR2: SGHRS, YFSETQ. Deletions cut 1 base from V and 0 bases from J, with 8 bases between. The CDR3 is 16 amino acids. CDR3: CASSLTGLSGANVLTF. The DNA of the CDR3 is TGCGCCAGCAGCTTGACGGGTCTCTCTGGGGCCAACGTCCTGACTTTC.

The genes are TRBV5-4 and TRBJ2-7; tentative D call: TRBD1 (5 bases). CDR3 length: 15 residues. V was pared by 3 bases and J by 2 bases, with 15 bases between. Germline CDR1 and CDR2: SGHNT and YYREEE (reference sequence). As DNA, the CDR3 is TGTGCCAGCAGCTATACCACAGGTTACGCCTACGAGCAGTACTTC. Translated, it gives CASSYTTGYAYEQYF.

The chain joins TRBV15 to TRBJ2-5, with 8 bases matching TRBD1. Germline values: CDR1 LNHNV, CDR2 YYDKDF (reference sequence). This CDR3 is 16 amino acids long. J gave up 2 bases and V 4 bases, and 9 bases lay outside the gene matches. CDR3 DNA sequence: TGTGCCACCAGCATACGGACAGGGAATCTTCAAGAGACCCAGTACTTC. Translation: CATSIRTGNLQETQYF.

This rearrangement joins TRBV28 to TRBJ1-2, with TRBD1 matching over 8 bases. Germline CDR1 is MDHEN and CDR2 is SYDVKM. Unmatched junction bases numbered 13, after V lost 5 bases and J lost 8 bases. CDR3 length: 15 residues. CDR3 DNA: TGTGCCAGCAGTCTACAGGGACAGGTGGGCAGAGGCTACACCTTC. Amino acid sequence: CASSLQGQVGRGYTF.